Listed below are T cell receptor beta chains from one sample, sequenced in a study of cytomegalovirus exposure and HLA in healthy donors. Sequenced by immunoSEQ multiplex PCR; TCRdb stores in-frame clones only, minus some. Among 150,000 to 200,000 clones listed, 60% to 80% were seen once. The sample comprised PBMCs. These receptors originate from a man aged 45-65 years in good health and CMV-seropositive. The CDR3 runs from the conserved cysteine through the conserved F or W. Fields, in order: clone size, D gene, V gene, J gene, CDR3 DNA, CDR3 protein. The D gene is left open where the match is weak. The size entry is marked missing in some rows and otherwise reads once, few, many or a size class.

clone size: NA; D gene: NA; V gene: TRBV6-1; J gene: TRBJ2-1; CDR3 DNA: TGTGCCAGCAGCGAGGTGGCGCCCTACAATGAGCAGTTCTTC; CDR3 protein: CASSEVAPYNEQFF
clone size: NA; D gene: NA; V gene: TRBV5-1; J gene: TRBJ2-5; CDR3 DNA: TGCGCCAGCAGCTCAGACCTGACTAGTATGTTAGAGACCCAGTACTTC; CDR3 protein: CASSSDLTSMLETQYF
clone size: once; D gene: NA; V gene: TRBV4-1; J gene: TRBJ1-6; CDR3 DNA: TGCGCCAGCAGCCAAGGGACAGCATATAATTCACCCCTCCACTTT; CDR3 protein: CASSQGTAYNSPLHF
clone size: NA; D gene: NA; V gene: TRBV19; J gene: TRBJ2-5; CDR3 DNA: TGTGCCAGTAGTATCCAACAGGGTATACAGACCCAGTACTTC; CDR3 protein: CASSIQQGIQTQYF
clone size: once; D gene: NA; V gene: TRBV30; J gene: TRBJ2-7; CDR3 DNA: TGTGCCTGGGGACGGGCAGGGAATTTGTACGAGCAGTACTTC; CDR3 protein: CAWGRAGNLYEQYF
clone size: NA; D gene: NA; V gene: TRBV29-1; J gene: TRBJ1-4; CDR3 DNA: TGCAGTGACTCCCGGCAGGGTTTAAAGACTAATGAAAAACTGTTTTTT; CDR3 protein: CSDSRQGLKTNEKLFF
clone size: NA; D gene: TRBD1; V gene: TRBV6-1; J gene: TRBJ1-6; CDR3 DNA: TGTGCCAGCAAATCAGACAGGGACAATTCACCCCTCCACTTT; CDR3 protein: CASKSDRDNSPLHF
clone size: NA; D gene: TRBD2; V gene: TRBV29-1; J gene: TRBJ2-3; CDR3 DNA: TGCAGCGTGGGGGGGAATACGCAGTATTTT; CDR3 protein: CSVGGNTQYF
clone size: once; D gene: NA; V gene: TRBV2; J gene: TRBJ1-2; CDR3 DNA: TGTGCCACGGACATATCTAACTATGGCTACACCTTC; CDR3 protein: CATDISNYGYTF
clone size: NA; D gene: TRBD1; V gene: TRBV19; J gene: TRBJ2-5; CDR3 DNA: TGTGCCAGTAGTATGCAGCCAGGGGGCCGGGAGACCCAGTACTTC; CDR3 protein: CASSMQPGGRETQYF
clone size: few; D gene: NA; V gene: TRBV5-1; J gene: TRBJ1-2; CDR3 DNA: TGCGCCAGCGGAACCCCGGAACAGAGTAACTATGGCTACACCTTC; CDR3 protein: CASGTPEQSNYGYTF
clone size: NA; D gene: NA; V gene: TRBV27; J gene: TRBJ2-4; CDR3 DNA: TGTGCCAGCAGTCCCCCCTGGCCTCTCCTGCCTTTCTTTCAGTACTTC; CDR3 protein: CASSPPWPLLPFFQYF
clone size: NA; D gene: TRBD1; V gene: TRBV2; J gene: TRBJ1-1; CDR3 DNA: TGTGCCAGCAGTGAAGCGCTTGGACAGGGGAGAGGGAGCACTGAAGCTTTCTTT; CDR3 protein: CASSEALGQGRGSTEAFF
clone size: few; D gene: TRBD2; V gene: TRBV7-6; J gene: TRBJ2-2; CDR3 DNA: TGTGCCAGCAGCTTCGGAGGACTAGCAAACACCGGGGAGCTGTTTTTT; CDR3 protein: CASSFGGLANTGELFF
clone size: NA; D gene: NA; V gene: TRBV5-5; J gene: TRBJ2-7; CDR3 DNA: TGTGCCAGCAGTCCACTGGACAGCTACGAGCAGTACTTC; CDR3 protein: CASSPLDSYEQYF
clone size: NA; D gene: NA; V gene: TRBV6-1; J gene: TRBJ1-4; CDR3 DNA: TGTGGATCGAGTTTTGAGGGTGAAAAACTGTTTTTT; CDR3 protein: CGSSFEGEKLFF
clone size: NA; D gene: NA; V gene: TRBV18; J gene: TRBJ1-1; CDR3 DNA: TGTGCCAGTGTTCAATCCCGGGACACTGAAGCTTTCTTT; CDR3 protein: CASVQSRDTEAFF
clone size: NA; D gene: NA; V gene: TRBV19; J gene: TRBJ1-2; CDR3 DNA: TGTGCCAGTACCTGGGGGGGCGATGGGGGCTACACCTTC; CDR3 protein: CASTWGGDGGYTF
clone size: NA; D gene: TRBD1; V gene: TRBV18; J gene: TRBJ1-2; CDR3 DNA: TGTGCCAGCTCACCACCTGACAGGGGGGCTAACTATGGCTACACCTTC; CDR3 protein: CASSPPDRGANYGYTF
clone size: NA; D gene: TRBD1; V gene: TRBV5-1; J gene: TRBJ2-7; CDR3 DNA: TGCGCCAGCAGCTCCTCGGGACAGGGGGTATACGAGCAGTACTTC; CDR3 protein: CASSSSGQGVYEQYF
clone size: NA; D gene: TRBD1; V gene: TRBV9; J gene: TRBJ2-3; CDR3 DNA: TGTGCCAGCAGCGCACGGACAGGGGACACAGATACGCAGTATTTT; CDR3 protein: CASSARTGDTDTQYF
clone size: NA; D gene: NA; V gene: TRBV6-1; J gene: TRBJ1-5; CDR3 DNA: TGTGCCAGCAGTGAAGCGACAGGCTCATATCAGCCCCAGCATTTT; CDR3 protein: CASSEATGSYQPQHF
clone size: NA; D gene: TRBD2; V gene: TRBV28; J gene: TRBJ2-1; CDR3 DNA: TGTGCCAGCAGCTCAACTAGCGGGGGGGACAATGAGCAGTTCTTC; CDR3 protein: CASSSTSGGDNEQFF
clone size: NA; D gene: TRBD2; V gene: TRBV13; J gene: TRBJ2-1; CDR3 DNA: TGTGCCAGCAGCTTTATAGCGGGGGGCAACAATGAGCAGTTCTTC; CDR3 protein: CASSFIAGGNNEQFF
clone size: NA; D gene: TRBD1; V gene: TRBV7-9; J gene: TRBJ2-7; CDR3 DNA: TGTGCCAGCAGCTTAGAACCAGGGGGCTGGGAGCAGTACTTC; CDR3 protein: CASSLEPGGWEQYF
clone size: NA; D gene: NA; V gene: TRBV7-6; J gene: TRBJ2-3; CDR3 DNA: TGTGCCAGCAGCGTTCAGGACTTTTCCACAGATACGCAGTATTTT; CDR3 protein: CASSVQDFSTDTQYF
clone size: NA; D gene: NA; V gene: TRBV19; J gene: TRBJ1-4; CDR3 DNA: TGTGCCAGTAGGAACGAGGGAGGGACACCACGGAGGAATGAAAAACTGTTTTTT; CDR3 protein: CASRNEGGTPRRNEKLFF
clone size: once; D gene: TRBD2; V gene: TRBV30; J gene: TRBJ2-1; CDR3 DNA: TGTGCCTGGAGTCCGGGTAGCGGGGCCTCCTACAATGAGCAGTTCTTC; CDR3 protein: CAWSPGSGASYNEQFF
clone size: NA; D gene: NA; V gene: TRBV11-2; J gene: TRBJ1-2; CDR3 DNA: TGTGCCAGCAGCTTAGGAGGAGGGAGTGGCTACACCTTC; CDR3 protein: CASSLGGGSGYTF
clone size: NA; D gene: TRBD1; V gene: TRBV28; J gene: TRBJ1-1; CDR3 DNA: TGTGCCAGCACCCTCGGGGGGACAGGGGGCGGAATTGAAGCTTTCTTT; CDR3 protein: CASTLGGTGGGIEAFF
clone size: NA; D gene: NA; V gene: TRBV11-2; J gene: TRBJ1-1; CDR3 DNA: TGTGCCAGCAGCTTGGGGGGGAACACTGAAGCTTTCTTT; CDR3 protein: CASSLGGNTEAFF
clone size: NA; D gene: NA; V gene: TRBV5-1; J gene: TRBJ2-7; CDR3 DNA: TGCGCCAGCAGCTTGGCCGGGACAATTGACGAGCAGTACTTC; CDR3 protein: CASSLAGTIDEQYF
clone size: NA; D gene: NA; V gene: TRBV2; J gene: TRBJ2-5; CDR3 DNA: TGTGCCAGCAGTGAACGGGGGGCCCAGCCCGGGGAGACCCAGTACTTC; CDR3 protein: CASSERGAQPGETQYF
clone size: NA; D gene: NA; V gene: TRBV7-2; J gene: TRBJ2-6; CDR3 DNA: TGTGCCAGCAGCCCCCAGGCTTCCACTGGTTCTGGGGCCAACGTCCTGACTTTC; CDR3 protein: CASSPQASTGSGANVLTF
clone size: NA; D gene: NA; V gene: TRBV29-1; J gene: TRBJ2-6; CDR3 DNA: TGCAGCGTCTCGGTGACTGGGGCCAACGTCCTGACTTTC; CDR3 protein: CSVSVTGANVLTF
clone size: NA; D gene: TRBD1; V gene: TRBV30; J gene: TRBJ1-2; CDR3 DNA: TGTGCCTGGAGGAGGCGGGTTGGGACAGGGTACTATGGCTACACCTTC; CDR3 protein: CAWRRRVGTGYYGYTF
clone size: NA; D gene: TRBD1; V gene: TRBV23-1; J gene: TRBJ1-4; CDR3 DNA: TGCGCCAGCAGCTTCCGGGACAGGTACCCCGGTGCTAATGAAAAACTGTTTTTT; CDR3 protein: CASSFRDRYPGANEKLFF
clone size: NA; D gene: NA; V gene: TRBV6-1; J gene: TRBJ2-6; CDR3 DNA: TGTGCCAGCAGTGCCGGGGGTGGGGCCAACGTCCTGACTTTC; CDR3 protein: CASSAGGGANVLTF
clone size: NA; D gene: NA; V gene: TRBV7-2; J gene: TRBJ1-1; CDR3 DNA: TGTGCCAGCAGCTTATTAGGGCAGGGGAACACTGAAGCTTTCTTT; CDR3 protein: CASSLLGQGNTEAFF
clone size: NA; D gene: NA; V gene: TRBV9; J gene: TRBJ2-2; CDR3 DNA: TGTGCCAGCAGCGGGAGACAGAACGGGGAGCTGTTTTTT; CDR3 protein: CASSGRQNGELFF
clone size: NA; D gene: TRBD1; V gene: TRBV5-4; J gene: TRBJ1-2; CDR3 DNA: TGTGCCAGCAGACCCCCTGGGACAGGCGCCGCCGTGTACACCTTC; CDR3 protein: CASRPPGTGAAVYTF
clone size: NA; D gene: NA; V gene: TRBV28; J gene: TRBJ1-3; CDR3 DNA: TGTGCCAGCAGCCCAGACAGCTTCTCTGGAAACACCATATATTTT; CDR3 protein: CASSPDSFSGNTIYF
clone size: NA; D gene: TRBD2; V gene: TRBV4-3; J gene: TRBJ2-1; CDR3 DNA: TGCGCCAGCAGCCAAGATTCCCGGGGGGGCATGAATGAGCAGTTCTTC; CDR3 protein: CASSQDSRGGMNEQFF
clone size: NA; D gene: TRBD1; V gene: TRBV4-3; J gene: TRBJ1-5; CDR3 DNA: TGCGCCAGCAGCCAAGTACAGGGGGCAGGCAATCAGCCCCAGCATTTT; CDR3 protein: CASSQVQGAGNQPQHF
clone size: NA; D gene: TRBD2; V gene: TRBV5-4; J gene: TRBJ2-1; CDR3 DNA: TGTGCCAGCAGCGGTGAGGCAGCGGGGGTGGGATACAATGAGCAGTTCTTC; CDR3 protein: CASSGEAAGVGYNEQFF
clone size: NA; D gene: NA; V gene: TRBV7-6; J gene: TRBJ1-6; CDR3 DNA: TGTGCCAGCAGCTTAGAAGGCGGAGCCCTCAGCTCCTATAATTCACCCCTCCACTTT; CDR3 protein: CASSLEGGALSSYNSPLHF
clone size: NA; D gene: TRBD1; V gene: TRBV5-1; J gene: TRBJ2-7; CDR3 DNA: TGCGCCAGCAGCTTTGATCCACAGGGGTCCTCCTACGAGCAGTACTTC; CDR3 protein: CASSFDPQGSSYEQYF
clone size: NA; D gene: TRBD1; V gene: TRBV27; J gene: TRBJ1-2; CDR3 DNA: TGTGCCAGCAGTCGGGACAGGTTGTTTGGCTACACCTTC; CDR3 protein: CASSRDRLFGYTF
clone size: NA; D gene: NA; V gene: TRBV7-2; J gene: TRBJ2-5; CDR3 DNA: TGTGCCAGCAGCTTTGGGAGAGGTGAGACCCAGTACTTC; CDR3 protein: CASSFGRGETQYF
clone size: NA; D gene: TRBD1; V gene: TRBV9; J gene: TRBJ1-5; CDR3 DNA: TGTGCCAGCAGCGTAGCACTAGGGACAGGCTTTAGTCAGCCCCAGCATTTT; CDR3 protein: CASSVALGTGFSQPQHF
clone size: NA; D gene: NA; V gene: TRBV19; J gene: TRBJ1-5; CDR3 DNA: TGTGCCAGTAGTCCCCTGAGCCCGGACAGAAATGATCAGCCCCAGCATTTT; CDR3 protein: CASSPLSPDRNDQPQHF
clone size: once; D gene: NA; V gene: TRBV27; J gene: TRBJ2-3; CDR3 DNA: TGTGCCAGCAGTTTTGTTGCAGGTGAAGATACGCAGTATTTT; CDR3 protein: CASSFVAGEDTQYF
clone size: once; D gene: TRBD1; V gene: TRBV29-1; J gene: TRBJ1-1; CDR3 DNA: TGCAGCGGCACAGGGGTGGGCACTGAAGCTTTCTTT; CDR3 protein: CSGTGVGTEAFF
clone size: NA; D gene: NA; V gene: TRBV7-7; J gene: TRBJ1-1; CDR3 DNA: TGTGCCAGCAGCGAGGACAGAAACACTGAAGCTTTCTTT; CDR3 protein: CASSEDRNTEAFF
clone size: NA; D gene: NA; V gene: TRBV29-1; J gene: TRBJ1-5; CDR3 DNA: TGCAGCGAGGGGAATCAGCCCCAGCATTTT; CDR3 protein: CSEGNQPQHF
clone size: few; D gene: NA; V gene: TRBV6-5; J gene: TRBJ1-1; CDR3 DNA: TGTGCCAGCAGTTACTCGATAGCACAGGATGAAGCTTTCTTT; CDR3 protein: CASSYSIAQDEAFF
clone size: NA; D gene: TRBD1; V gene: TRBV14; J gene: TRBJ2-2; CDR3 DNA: TGTGCCAGCAGCCTTCTACAGGGGTCCGGGGAGCTGTTTTTT; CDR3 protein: CASSLLQGSGELFF
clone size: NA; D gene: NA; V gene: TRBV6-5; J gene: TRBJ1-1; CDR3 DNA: TGTGCCAGCAGTTCGGGTGCGAACACTGAAGCTTTCTTT; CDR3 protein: CASSSGANTEAFF